This T cell receptor beta chain is drawn from a study of OX40 agonist ivuxolimab in advanced cancers. Looking at the study overall: A mean age of roughly 60 years, range about 20 to 79, was recorded, and approximately 85% were male.

Clones were read by immunoSEQ multiplex PCR, and TCRdb kept only the in-frame ones, dropping some. The sample carries approximately 89,000 clones, 70% to 90% recorded once. Findings and limits, study-wide: Among the least clonally expanded were partial responders at 0.1-3.0 mg/kg. Averaging showed that CD8+ T cells had more expanded clones than CD4+ did.

Worth noting for this clone: Antigen: not known.

Here the sequenced sample was CD4+ or CD8+ T cells sorted from blood, taken in a trial of the OX40 agonist ivuxolimab. The source is an adult with an advanced solid tumor such as melanoma, head and neck, liver or kidney cancer.

CDR3 nucleotide sequence: TGTGCCAGCAGTTACTTCAGCTCTGGGGCCAACGTCCTGACTTTC. Translation: CASSYFSSGANVLTF. The rearrangement uses TRBV6-5 and TRBJ2-6; unclear D gene. V was pared by 1 base and J by 0 bases, with 4 bases between. The V gene's germline CDR1 is MNHEY and CDR2 SVGAGI. This CDR3 has 15 residues.